The 30 T cell receptor beta chains given below trace back to one sample, sequenced in a study of immune cell composition in non-small cell lung cancer. Generated by immunoSEQ multiplex PCR, the TCRdb table keeps only in-frame clones and is missing some. Here the sample spans approximately 9,800 clones, approximately 64% being singletons. The sample consisted of lung tumor tissue. These receptors came from a human donor with non-small cell lung cancer.

This sequence joins TRBV9 and TRBJ2-5; 8 bases fit TRBD2. The ends lost 1 base at V and 5 bases at J; junction bases unmatched: 13. The CDR3 contains 17 residues. Looked up from germline, CDR1 is SGDLS and CDR2 is YYNGEE. CDR3 sequence: CASSVTIGGAGLETQYF. The CDR3 DNA is TGTGCCAGCAGCGTAACTATCGGGGGGGCCGGGTTGGAGACCCAGTACTTC. Complete variable domain (other parts from reference TRBV9 and TRBJ2-5): DSGVTQTPKHLITATGQRVTLRCSPRSGDLSVYWYQQSLDQGLQFLIQYYNGEERAKGNILERFSAQQFPDLHSELNLSSLELGDSALYFCASSVTIGGAGLETQYFGPGTRLLVL.

This chain uses TRBV6-5 with TRBJ1-2, with D unresolved. This CDR3 spans 12 amino acids. Germline V gene sequence: CDR1 MNHEY, CDR2 SVGAGI. Trimming shortened V by 4 bases and J by 3 bases, and 6 bases separated the two germline ends. The CDR3, as DNA: TGTGCCAGCAGTTCGGCAGACTATGGCTACACCTTC. Translation gives CASSSADYGYTF.

V and J are TRBV9 and TRBJ1-2, with TRBD1 as a possible D gene (6 bases). Germline-derived CDR1 and CDR2 are SGDLS and YYNGEE. This CDR3 has 17 amino acids. Trimming took off 0 bases at V and 6 bases at J, with 21 bases between the two ends. The CDR3: CASSVVVGGLTGDGYTF. Written as DNA, the CDR3 is TGTGCCAGCAGCGTAGTAGTTGGGGGCTTGACAGGAGATGGCTACACCTTC.

The chain links TRBV5-6 to TRBJ2-1, with D possibly being TRBD1 or TRBD2 (6 bases each). Germline V gene lookup returns CDR1 SGHDT and CDR2 YYEEEE. The CDR3 consists of 18 residues. V shed 2 bases and J shed 0 bases, with 18 bases lying between them. The CDR3 here is CASSLTGAALLSYNEQFF. The DNA of the CDR3 is TGTGCCAGCAGCTTAACGGGGGCCGCTCTTCTCTCCTACAATGAGCAGTTCTTC. The full variable domain, rest sourced from reference TRBV5-6 and TRBJ2-1, is DAGVTQSPTHLIKTRGQQVTLRCSPKSGHDTVSWYQQALGQGPQFIFQYYEEEERQRGNFPDRFSGHQFPNYSSELNVNALLLGDSALYLCASSLTGAALLSYNEQFFGPGTRLTVL.

The chain employs TRBV19 and TRBJ2-3, with 10 bases matching TRBD2. With 7 bases clipped from V and 3 bases from J, the junction kept 4 bases outside the gene matches. The germline gives CDR1 LNHDA, CDR2 SQIVND (reference sequence). The CDR3 extends over 14 amino acids. CDR3 nucleotide sequence: TGTGCCAGTAAGAGCGGGGGGGCGACAGATACGCAGTATTTT. Encoded protein: CASKSGGATDTQYF.

This clone was found a few times. The rearrangement joins TRBV5-6 to TRBJ1-4; D call uncertain. The CDR3 has 14 amino acids. Trimming cost V 4 bases and J 5 bases, with 12 bases left between them. CDR1 SGHDT and CDR2 YYEEEE come from the germline V gene. The CDR3 is CASSDRVRNEKLFF. In nucleotides, the CDR3 is TGTGCCAGCAGCGACCGGGTCCGAAATGAAAAACTGTTTTTT.

The chain links TRBV28 to TRBJ2-3; TRBD2 is a possible D gene (6 bases). This CDR3 comprises 15 residues. Germline CDR1 and CDR2: MDHEN and SYDVKM. Trimming pared 5 bases from V and 9 bases from J, leaving 21 bases between. The CDR3 sequence: CASSPKGLEFRTQYF. Written as DNA, the CDR3 is TGTGCCAGCAGTCCAAAGGGACTGGAGTTTAGGACGCAGTATTTT.

This clone has just a few counts. V usage is TRBV5-6 and J usage is TRBJ1-1, with no clear D. Germline V gene data show CDR1 as SGHDT and CDR2 as YYEEEE. Trimming took off 2 bases at V and 0 bases at J, with 8 bases between the two ends. The CDR3 runs to 14 residues. The CDR3 coding sequence is TGTGCCAGCAGCTTACGGGAAATGAACACTGAAGCTTTCTTT. It yields the protein CASSLREMNTEAFF.

V usage is TRBV19 and J usage is TRBJ2-5; D is possibly TRBD1 or TRBD2 (5 bases each). The CDR3 totals 15 residues. Germline CDR1 LNHDA, CDR2 SQIVND (reference sequence). Trimming took off 4 bases at V and 5 bases at J, with 17 bases between the two ends. The CDR3 DNA reads as TGTGCCAGTAGTAACCCCCGGGACGGACTCGAGACCCAGTACTTC. Protein: CASSNPRDGLETQYF.

The CDR3 here is CASSQDRRTAYNEQFF. The CDR3 DNA follows: TGCGCCAGCAGCCAAGATAGGCGGACTGCCTACAATGAGCAGTTCTTC. This chain uses TRBV4-1 with TRBJ2-1, with D tentatively TRBD2 (5 bases). Per the germline V gene, CDR1 is MGHRA and CDR2 is YSYEKL. V lost 0 bases and J lost 2, with 11 bases in between. This CDR3 has 16 residues.

V and J are TRBV6-5 and TRBJ1-1; 8 bases fit TRBD1. The CDR3 covers 13 residues. With V trimmed by 6 bases and J by 4 bases, 4 bases remained unmatched. Looked up from germline, CDR1 is MNHEY and CDR2 is SVGAGI. The CDR3 spells CASRHQGATEAFF. The CDR3 DNA reads TGTGCCAGCAGGCACCAGGGGGCCACTGAAGCTTTCTTT.

The J gene is TRBJ1-1, the V gene TRBV19; 8 bases agree with TRBD1. With 5 bases clipped from V and 3 bases from J, the junction kept 11 bases outside the gene matches. The CDR3 totals 16 residues. Germline loops: CDR1 LNHDA, CDR2 SQIVND (reference sequence). This chain's CDR3 is CASSPGQGVSYTEAFF. DNA for the CDR3: TGTGCCAGTAGTCCTGGACAGGGAGTCTCGTACACTGAAGCTTTCTTT. Looking up the rest from reference TRBV19 and TRBJ1-1 gives the full variable domain: DGGITQSPKYLFRKEGQNVTLSCEQNLNHDAMYWYRQDPGQGLRLIYYSQIVNDFQKGDIAEGYSVSREKKESFPLTVTSAQKNPTAFYLCASSPGQGVSYTEAFFGQGTRLTVV.

The genes are TRBV7-9 and TRBJ2-3; a weak D match, TRBD1 (5 bases). The V end lost 1 base, the J end lost 5 bases, and 19 bases lay between the germline ends. The CDR3 contains 17 residues. CDR1 SEHNR and CDR2 FQNEAQ come from the germline V gene (reference sequence). The CDR3 nucleotides are TGTGCCAGCAGCTTAGGTCAGCCAGGGCTCAGACAAGATACGCAGTATTTT. Its protein product is CASSLGQPGLRQDTQYF.

The table lists this clone with a few counts. The genes are TRBV10-2 and TRBJ1-5; the match to TRBD1 covers 9 bases. Germline V gene data show CDR1 as WSHSY and CDR2 as SAAADI. Losses at the gene ends were 8 bases for V and 7 bases for J; bases not matched to a gene: 6. This CDR3 has 13 amino acids. Here the CDR3 DNA reads TGCGCCAGCTCACAGGGGGCTAGGCAGCCCCAGCATTTT. Protein: CASSQGARQPQHF.

The chain recombines TRBV19 with TRBJ1-5, with unresolved D. The CDR3 runs to 13 residues. V lost 4 bases and J 5 bases, leaving 9 bases between the germline ends. Germline values: CDR1 LNHDA, CDR2 SQIVND (reference sequence). The CDR3 sequence is CASSREGYQPQHF. The CDR3 DNA reads TGTGCCAGTAGTAGAGAAGGATATCAGCCCCAGCATTTT. The whole variable domain, remainder taken from reference TRBV19 and TRBJ1-5, is DGGITQSPKYLFRKEGQNVTLSCEQNLNHDAMYWYRQDPGQGLRLIYYSQIVNDFQKGDIAEGYSVSREKKESFPLTVTSAQKNPTAFYLCASSREGYQPQHFGDGTRLSIL.

The genes are TRBV6-6 and TRBJ2-2; TRBD1 matches 9 bases. This CDR3 has 15 residues. Germline V gives CDR1 MNHNY, CDR2 SVGAGI (reference sequence). V was pared by 6 bases and J by 4 bases, with 6 bases of the junction left unmatched. This CDR3 is CASSLQGASTGELFF. The CDR3 bases are TGTGCCAGCAGCTTACAGGGGGCAAGCACCGGGGAGCTGTTTTTT.

The chain carries TRBV19 and TRBJ1-2, with D hard to call. The CDR3 is 15 amino acids. The V and J ends lost 4 bases and 7 bases respectively, with 19 bases between them. Germline V gives CDR1 LNHDA, CDR2 SQIVND (reference sequence). CDR3 DNA: TGTGCCAGTAGTACGACCGGGAAACTGAAGGGTGGCTACACCTTC. Protein product: CASSTTGKLKGGYTF. Full variable domain (remainder filled in from reference TRBV19 and TRBJ1-2): DGGITQSPKYLFRKEGQNVTLSCEQNLNHDAMYWYRQDPGQGLRLIYYSQIVNDFQKGDIAEGYSVSREKKESFPLTVTSAQKNPTAFYLCASSTTGKLKGGYTFGSGTRLTVV.

The J gene is TRBJ1-1, the V gene TRBV5-1; no clear D. V lost 0 bases to trimming and J lost 2 bases, with 8 bases between them. Germline assignment: CDR1 SGHRS and CDR2 YFSETQ. This CDR3 has 14 amino acids. The CDR3 sequence: CASSLVADNTEAFF. The CDR3 coding sequence is TGCGCCAGCAGCTTGGTAGCAGATAACACTGAAGCTTTCTTT. Full variable domain (missing parts from reference TRBV5-1 and TRBJ1-1): KAGVTQTPRYLIKTRGQQVTLSCSPISGHRSVSWYQQTPGQGLQFLFEYFSETQRNKGNFPGRFSGRQFSNSRSEMNVSTLELGDSALYLCASSLVADNTEAFFGQGTRLTVV.

The chain has TRBV19 and TRBJ1-3, with 7 positions matching TRBD1. The J segment lost 2 bases and the V segment lost 5 bases, leaving 6 bases of the junction unmatched. This CDR3 is built from 15 residues. Germline CDR1 is LNHDA and CDR2 is SQIVND (reference sequence). CDR3 in amino acids: CASSAHTGAGNTIYF. The CDR3, as DNA: TGTGCCAGTAGTGCCCACACAGGGGCTGGAAACACCATATATTTT.

This chain connects TRBV18 to TRBJ1-4; D remains ambiguous. This CDR3 contains 15 residues. The V and J ends lost 3 bases and 8 bases respectively, with 16 bases between them. CDR1 KGHSH and CDR2 LQKENI come from the germline V gene. CDR3: CASSPDLEIGEKLFF. In DNA, the CDR3 is TGTGCCAGCTCACCGGACCTTGAAATAGGGGAAAAACTGTTTTTT.

This chain links TRBV28 with TRBJ1-6, with D possibly being TRBD1 (5 bases). Germline lookup yields CDR1 MDHEN and CDR2 SYDVKM. V was shortened by 6 bases and J by 5 bases, with 14 bases between the two germline ends. The length of the CDR3 is 15 residues. CDR3 region: CASRLGDVHNSPLHF. CDR3 nucleotides: TGTGCCAGCAGATTAGGGGACGTCCATAATTCACCCCTCCACTTT.

V gene TRBV2 combines with J gene TRBJ2-7; 14 nucleotides line up with TRBD2. The trim removed 6 bases at V and 7 bases at J, leaving 8 bases unmatched. The length of the CDR3 is 15 residues. Germline lookup yields CDR1 SNHLY and CDR2 FYNNEI. CDR3 DNA: TGTGCCAGCAGGAAAGGGACTAGCGGGGGATTTGAGCAGTACTTC. This codes for CASRKGTSGGFEQYF. Full variable domain (missing parts from reference TRBV2 and TRBJ2-7): EPEVTQTPSHQVTQMGQEVILRCVPISNHLYFYWYRQILGQKVEFLVSFYNNEISEKSEIFDDQFSVERPDGSNFTLKIRSTKLEDSAMYFCASRKGTSGGFEQYFGPGTRLTVT.

The chain couples TRBV20-1 to TRBJ1-2; D gene unclear. Trimming removed 3 bases at V and 0 bases at J, with 2 bases between. The CDR3 has 11 residues. Germline V gene data show CDR1 as DFQATT and CDR2 as SNEGSKA (reference sequence). The CDR3 here is CSASANYGYTF. As DNA, the CDR3 is TGCAGTGCTAGCGCTAACTATGGCTACACCTTC.

This chain joins TRBV7-8 and TRBJ2-2; 7 bases line up with TRBD1. The germline CDR1 and CDR2 sequences are SGHVS and FQNEAQ. J lost 5 bases, V lost 0 bases, and 9 bases had no gene match. The CDR3 is made up of 17 amino acids. The CDR3 DNA reads TGTGCCAGCAGCTTAGCGCTTAGGACAGGCAGAACCGGGGAGCTGTTTTTT. This translates into CASSLALRTGRTGELFF.

CDR3 in amino acids: CAWSDGTDNEKLFF. Here the CDR3 DNA reads TGTGCCTGGAGTGACGGGACCGATAATGAAAAACTGTTTTTT. The chain combines TRBV30 with TRBJ1-4; D may be TRBD1 (5 bases). The germline V gene encodes CDR1 GTSNPN and CDR2 SVGIG (reference sequence). The CDR3 totals 14 residues. V gave up 1 base and J gave up 4 bases, with 10 bases separating them.

This chain uses TRBV5-6 with TRBJ2-5, with D possibly TRBD2 on 6 matching bases. CDR3 length equals 14 residues. V was trimmed by 0 bases and J by 5 bases, leaving 11 bases between them. Per germline, CDR1 SGHDT and CDR2 YYEEEE. The CDR3 is CASSLGLGMETQYF. Written as DNA, the CDR3 is TGTGCCAGCAGCTTGGGACTAGGGATGGAGACCCAGTACTTC.

J is TRBJ1-6 and V is TRBV12-2; TRBD1 is taken as the D call from the table, unchecked against the DNA. TRBV12-2 is marked as a pseudogene. The CDR3 extends over 15 amino acids. The CDR3, as DNA: TGTGCCAGCAGCAAAAAGGACAGGATTCGTTCACCCCTCCACTTT. It yields the protein CASSKKDRIRSPLHF.

The chain recombines TRBV13 with TRBJ2-7; TRBD1 aligns across 8 bases. The CDR3 covers 14 residues. Looked up from germline, CDR1 is PRHDT and CDR2 is FYEKMQ (reference sequence). V lost 5 bases and J lost 5; bases outside the gene matches: 8. The CDR3 DNA sequence: TGTGCCAGCAGCCACCGACAGGGGTCCCACGAGCAGTACTTC. Protein sequence: CASSHRQGSHEQYF. The full variable domain, in which reference TRBV13 and TRBJ2-7 provide the parts outside the CDR3, is AAGVIQSPRHLIKEKRETATLKCYPIPRHDTVYWYQQGPGQDPQFLISFYEKMQSDKGSIPDRFSAQQFSDYHSELNMSSLELGDSALYFCASSHRQGSHEQYFGPGTRLTVT.

This clone was detected only a few times. The gene calls are TRBV7-9 and TRBJ2-1, with 8 bases identical to TRBD2. In germline, CDR1 is SEHNR, CDR2 FQNEAQ (reference sequence). V trimming: 1 base; J trimming: 8 bases; junction bases outside the gene matches: 7. There are 15 residues in the CDR3. This CDR3 reads CASSLGFSGDDEQFF. CDR3 in DNA: TGTGCCAGCAGCTTAGGATTTAGCGGGGACGATGAGCAGTTCTTC.

J is TRBJ2-3 and V is TRBV29-1; TRBD1 aligns across 7 bases. This CDR3 has 13 amino acids. The V gene's germline CDR1 is SQVTM and CDR2 ANQGSEA. Unmatched junction bases numbered 6, after V lost 7 bases and J lost 2 bases. CDR3 sequence (DNA): TGCAGCGGGACAGGCCGGTCCACAGATACGCAGTATTTT. It translates to CSGTGRSTDTQYF.